The T cell receptor beta chain under discussion was sequenced for a study of blood T cell repertoires in COVID-19. Study at large: The United States, Italy and Spain supplied acute and convalescent COVID-19 samples.

V lost 3 bases and J lost 6, with 12 bases in between. The germline V gene has CDR1 LNHDA and CDR2 SQIVND (reference sequence). The CDR3 covers 14 residues. The data were produced by immunoSEQ multiplex PCR, yet TCRdb's version contains in-frame clones alone and is incomplete. The sample gives about 92,000 clones, roughly 88% of which show up once; around 12% is in the top ten. The sample comprised peripheral blood. The chain combines TRBV19 with TRBJ2-1; D uncertain. The receptor was isolated from a human donor in a cohort sampled during active COVID-19. The DNA for the CDR3 is TGTGCCAGTAGTATCACCGATGTCGGCAATGAGCAGTTCTTC. It is translated as CASSITDVGNEQFF.